The entry below gives a single T cell receptor beta chain sequence along with its context. TCR beta was sequenced from blood CD8+ and CD4+ T cells. The data originate from a study of CD8 T cells in Susac syndrome. This CDR3 is 16 amino acids long. Germline V gene lookup returns CDR1 LGHNA and CDR2 YNFKEQ. V shed 2 bases, J shed 8 bases, and the junction held 10 bases outside the gene matches. After extraction with the RNeasy kit, roughly 0.45 to 1 ug of the RNA was reverse transcribed using random hexamers. TCRdb fed the immunoSEQ multiplex PCR reads into MiXCR, producing one record per CDR3 protein. Among about 120,000 distinct CDR3 sequences listed, approximately 93% were seen once.

The material sequenced was CD4+ T cells from PBMCs. The rearrangement joins TRBV4-2 to TRBJ1-4, with 8 bases fitting TRBD1. This TCR derives from a human donor with multiple sclerosis. In DNA form, the CDR3 reads TGTGCCAGCAGCCAACATCCGGGACAGGTGGGAGAAAAACTGTTTTTT. Protein: CASSQHPGQVGEKLFF.